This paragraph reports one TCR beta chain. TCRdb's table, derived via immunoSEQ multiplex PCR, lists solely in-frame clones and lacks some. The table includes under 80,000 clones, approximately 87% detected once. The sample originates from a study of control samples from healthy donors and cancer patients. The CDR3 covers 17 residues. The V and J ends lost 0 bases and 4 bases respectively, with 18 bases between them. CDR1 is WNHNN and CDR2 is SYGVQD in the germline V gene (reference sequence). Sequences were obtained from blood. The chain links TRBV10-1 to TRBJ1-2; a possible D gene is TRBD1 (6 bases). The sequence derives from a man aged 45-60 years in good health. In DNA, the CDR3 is TGCGCCAGCAGTGAGTCATCTGGACAGTGTTACGGCTATGGCTACACCTTC. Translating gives CASSESSGQCYGYGYTF.